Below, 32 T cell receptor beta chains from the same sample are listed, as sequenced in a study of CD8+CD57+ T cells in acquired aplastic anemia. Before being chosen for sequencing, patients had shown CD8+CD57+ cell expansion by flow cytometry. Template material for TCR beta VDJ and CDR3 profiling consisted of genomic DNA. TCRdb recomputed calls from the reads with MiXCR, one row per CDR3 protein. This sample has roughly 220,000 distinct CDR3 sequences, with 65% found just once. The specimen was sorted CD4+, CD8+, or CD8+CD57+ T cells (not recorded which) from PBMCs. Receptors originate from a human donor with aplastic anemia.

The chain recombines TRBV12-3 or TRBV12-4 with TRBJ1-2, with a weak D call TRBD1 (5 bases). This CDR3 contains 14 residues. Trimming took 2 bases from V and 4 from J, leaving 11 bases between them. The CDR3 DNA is TGTGCCAGCAGTTTAAGCACAGGCGCCTATGGCTACACCTTC. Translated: CASSLSTGAYGYTF.

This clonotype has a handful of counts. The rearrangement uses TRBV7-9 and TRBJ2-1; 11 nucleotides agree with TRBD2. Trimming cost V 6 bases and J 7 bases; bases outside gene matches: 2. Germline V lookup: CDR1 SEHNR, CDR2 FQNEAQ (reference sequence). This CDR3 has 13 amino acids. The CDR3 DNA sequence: TGTGCCAGCAGTACTAGCGGGGGAAATGAGCAGTTCTTC. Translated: CASSTSGGNEQFF.

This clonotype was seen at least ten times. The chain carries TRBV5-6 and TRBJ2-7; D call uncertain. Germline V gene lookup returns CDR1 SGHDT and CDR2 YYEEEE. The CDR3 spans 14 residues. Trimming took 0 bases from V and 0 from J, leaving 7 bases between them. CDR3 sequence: CASSLVGSSYEQYF. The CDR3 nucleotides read TGTGCCAGCAGCTTGGTTGGCAGCTCCTACGAGCAGTACTTC.

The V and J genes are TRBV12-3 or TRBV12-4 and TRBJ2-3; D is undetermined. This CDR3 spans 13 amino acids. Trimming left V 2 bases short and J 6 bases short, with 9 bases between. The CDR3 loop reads CASSLRPEDTQYF. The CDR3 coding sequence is TGTGCCAGCAGTTTACGACCGGAGGATACGCAGTATTTT.

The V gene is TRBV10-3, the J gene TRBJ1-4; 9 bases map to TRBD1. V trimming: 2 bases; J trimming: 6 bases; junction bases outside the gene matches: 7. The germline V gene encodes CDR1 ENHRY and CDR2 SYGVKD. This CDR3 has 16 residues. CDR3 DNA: TGTGCCATCAGTGAGCCGGGACAGGGAGGGGATGAAAAACTGTTTTTT. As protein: CAISEPGQGGDEKLFF.

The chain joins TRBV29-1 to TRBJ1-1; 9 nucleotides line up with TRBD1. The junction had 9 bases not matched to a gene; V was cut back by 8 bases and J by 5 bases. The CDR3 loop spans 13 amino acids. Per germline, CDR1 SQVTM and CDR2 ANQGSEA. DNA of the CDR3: TGCAGCTACGGAACAGGGGGCGAGACTGAAGCTTTCTTT. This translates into CSYGTGGETEAFF.

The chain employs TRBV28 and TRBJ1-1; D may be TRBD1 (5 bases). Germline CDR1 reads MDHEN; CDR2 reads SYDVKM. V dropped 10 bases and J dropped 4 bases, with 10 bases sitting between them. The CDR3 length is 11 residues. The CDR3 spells CATSGGTEAFF. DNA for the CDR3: TGTGCCACCTCGGGGGGCACTGAAGCTTTCTTT.

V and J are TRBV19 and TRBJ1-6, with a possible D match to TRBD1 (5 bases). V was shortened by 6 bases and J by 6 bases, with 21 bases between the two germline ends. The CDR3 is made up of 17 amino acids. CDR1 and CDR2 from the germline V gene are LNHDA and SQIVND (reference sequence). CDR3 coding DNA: TGTGCCAGTAGCATTATAGCAGGGACTTCCCCTAATTCACCCCTCCACTTT. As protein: CASSIIAGTSPNSPLHF.

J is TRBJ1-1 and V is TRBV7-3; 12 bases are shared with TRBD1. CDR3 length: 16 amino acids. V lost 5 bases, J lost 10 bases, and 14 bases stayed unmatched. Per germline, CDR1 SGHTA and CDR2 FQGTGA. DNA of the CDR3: TGTGCCAGCAGCCCCACCCCGGGACAGGGGGCTATGTTAGCTTTCTTT. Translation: CASSPTPGQGAMLAFF. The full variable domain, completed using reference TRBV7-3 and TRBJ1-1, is GAGVSQTPSNKVTEKGKYVELRCDPISGHTALYWYRQSLGQGPEFLIYFQGTGAADDSGLPNDRFFAVRPEGSVSTLKIQRTERGDSAVYLCASSPTPGQGAMLAFFGQGTRLTVV.

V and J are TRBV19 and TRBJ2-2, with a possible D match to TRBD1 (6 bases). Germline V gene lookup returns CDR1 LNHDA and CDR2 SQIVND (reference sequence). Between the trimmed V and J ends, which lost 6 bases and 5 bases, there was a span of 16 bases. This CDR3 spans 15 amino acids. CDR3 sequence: CASRPQGFGTGELFF. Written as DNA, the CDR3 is TGTGCCAGTAGACCTCAGGGGTTCGGGACCGGGGAGCTGTTTTTT.

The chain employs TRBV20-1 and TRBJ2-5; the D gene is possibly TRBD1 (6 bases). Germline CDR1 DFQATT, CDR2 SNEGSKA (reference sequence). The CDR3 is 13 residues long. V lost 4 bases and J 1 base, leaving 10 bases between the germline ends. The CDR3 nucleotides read TGCAGTGCTATCACGACAGGCCAAGAGACCCAGTACTTC. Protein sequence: CSAITTGQETQYF.

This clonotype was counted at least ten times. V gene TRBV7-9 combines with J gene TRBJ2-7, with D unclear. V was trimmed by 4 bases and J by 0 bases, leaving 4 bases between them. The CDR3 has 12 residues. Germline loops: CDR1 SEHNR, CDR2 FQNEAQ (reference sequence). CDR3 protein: CASSSNSYEQYF. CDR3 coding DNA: TGTGCCAGCAGCTCAAACTCCTACGAGCAGTACTTC.

The CDR3 is CASSIRGNTEAFF. CDR3 DNA sequence: TGTGCCAGTAGTATTCGGGGGAACACTGAAGCTTTCTTT. The chain is built from TRBV19 and TRBJ1-1, with D hard to call. The CDR3 extends over 13 amino acids. Trimming took 3 bases from V and 1 from J, leaving 6 bases between them. CDR1 is LNHDA and CDR2 is SQIVND in the germline V gene (reference sequence).

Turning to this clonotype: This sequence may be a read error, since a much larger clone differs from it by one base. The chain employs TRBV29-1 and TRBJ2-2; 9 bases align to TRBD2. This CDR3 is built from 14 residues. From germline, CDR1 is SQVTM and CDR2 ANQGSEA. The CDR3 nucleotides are TGCAGCGCAGGGACTAGCTACCTCACCGGGGAGCTGGTTTTT. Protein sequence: CSAGTSYLTGELVF.

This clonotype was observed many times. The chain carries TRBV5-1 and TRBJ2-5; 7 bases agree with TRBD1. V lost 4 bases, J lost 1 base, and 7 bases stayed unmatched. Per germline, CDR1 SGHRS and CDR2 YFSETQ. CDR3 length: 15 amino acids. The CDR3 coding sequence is TGCGCCAGCAGCGCCGACAGGGTGGGCCAAGAGACCCAGTACTTC. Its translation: CASSADRVGQETQYF.

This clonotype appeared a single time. CDR3 bases: TGTGCCAGTGGAACAGGAAGCTCTGGAAACACCATATATTTT. Protein sequence: CASGTGSSGNTIYF. The chain uses TRBV19 and TRBJ1-3; maybe TRBD1 (5 bases). Between the trimmed V and J ends, which lost 8 bases and 0 bases, there was a span of 11 bases. Germline V gene data show CDR1 as LNHDA and CDR2 as SQIVND (reference sequence). This CDR3 region has 14 residues. Complete variable domain (other parts from reference TRBV19 and TRBJ1-3): DGGITQSPKYLFRKEGQNVTLSCEQNLNHDAMYWYRQDPGQGLRLIYYSQIVNDFQKGDIAEGYSVSREKKESFPLTVTSAQKNPTAFYLCASGTGSSGNTIYFGEGSWLTVV.

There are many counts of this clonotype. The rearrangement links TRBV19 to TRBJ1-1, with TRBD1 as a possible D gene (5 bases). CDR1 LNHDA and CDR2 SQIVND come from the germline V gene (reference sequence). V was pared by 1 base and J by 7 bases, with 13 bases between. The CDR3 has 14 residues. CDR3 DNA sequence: TGTGCCAGTAGTATAGCGGGGGGGATTAGTGAAGCTTTCTTT. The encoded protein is CASSIAGGISEAFF.

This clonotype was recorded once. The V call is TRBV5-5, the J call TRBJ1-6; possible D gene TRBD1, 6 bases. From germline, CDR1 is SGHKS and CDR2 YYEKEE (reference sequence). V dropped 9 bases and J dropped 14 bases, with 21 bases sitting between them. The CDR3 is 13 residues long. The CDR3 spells CATSRTAQSALHF. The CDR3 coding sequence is TGTGCCACGAGCCGGACAGCGCAATCAGCCCTCCACTTT.

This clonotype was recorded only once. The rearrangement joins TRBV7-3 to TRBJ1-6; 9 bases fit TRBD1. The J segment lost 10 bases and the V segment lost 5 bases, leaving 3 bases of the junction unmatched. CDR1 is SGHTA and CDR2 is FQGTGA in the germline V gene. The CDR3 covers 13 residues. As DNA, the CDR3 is TGTGCCAGCAGCCGGGACAGGGAGTCACCCCTCCACTTT. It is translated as CASSRDRESPLHF.

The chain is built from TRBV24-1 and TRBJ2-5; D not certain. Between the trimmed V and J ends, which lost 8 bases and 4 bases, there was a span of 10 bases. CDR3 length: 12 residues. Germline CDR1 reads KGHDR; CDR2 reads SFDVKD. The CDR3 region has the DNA TGTGCCACCAAACCGCCCCGAGAGACCCAGTACTTC. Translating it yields CATKPPRETQYF.

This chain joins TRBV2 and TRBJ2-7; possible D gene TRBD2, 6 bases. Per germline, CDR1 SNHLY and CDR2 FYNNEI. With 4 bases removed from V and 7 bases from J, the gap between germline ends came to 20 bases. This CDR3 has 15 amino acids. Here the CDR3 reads CASSVRRLDVREQYF. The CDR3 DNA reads TGTGCCAGCAGTGTCAGACGACTAGATGTTAGAGAGCAGTACTTC.

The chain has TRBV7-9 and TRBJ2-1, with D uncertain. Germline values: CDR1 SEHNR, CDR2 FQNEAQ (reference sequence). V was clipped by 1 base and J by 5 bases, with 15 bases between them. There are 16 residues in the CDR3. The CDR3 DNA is TGTGCCAGCAGCTTAGGATCGAGGTTCCTCAACAATGAGCAGTTCTTC. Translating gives CASSLGSRFLNNEQFF.

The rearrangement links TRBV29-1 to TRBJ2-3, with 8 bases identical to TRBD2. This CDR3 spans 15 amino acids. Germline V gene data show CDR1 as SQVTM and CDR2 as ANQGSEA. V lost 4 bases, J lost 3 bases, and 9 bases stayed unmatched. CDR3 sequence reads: CSVGRPGTRTDTQYF. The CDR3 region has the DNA TGCAGCGTTGGCCGTCCAGGGACTAGAACAGATACGCAGTATTTT.

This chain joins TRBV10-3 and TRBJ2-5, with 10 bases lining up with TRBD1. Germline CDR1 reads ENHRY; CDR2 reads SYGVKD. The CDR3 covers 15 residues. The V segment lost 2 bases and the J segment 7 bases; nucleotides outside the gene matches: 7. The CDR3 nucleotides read TGTGCCATCAGTGAGCCCGGGACAGGGGAGGCGACCCAGTACTTC. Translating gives CAISEPGTGEATQYF.

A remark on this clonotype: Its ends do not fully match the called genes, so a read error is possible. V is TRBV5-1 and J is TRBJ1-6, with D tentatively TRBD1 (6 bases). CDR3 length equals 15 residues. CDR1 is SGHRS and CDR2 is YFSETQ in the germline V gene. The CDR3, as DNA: TGTGCCAGCAGTGAAGGGGGGGGGAGAATTCAACCCCTCCACTTT. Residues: CASSEGGGRIQPLHF.

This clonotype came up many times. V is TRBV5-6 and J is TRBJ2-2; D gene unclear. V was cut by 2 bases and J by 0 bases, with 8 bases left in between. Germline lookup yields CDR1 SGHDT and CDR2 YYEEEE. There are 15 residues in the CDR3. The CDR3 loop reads CASSFGQSNTGELFF. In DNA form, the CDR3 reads TGTGCCAGCAGCTTCGGTCAATCGAACACCGGGGAGCTGTTTTTT.

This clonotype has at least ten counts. The CDR3 sequence is CASSTSGGAETQYF. The CDR3 region has the DNA TGTGCCAGCAGCACAAGCGGGGGGGCAGAGACCCAGTACTTC. The chain joins TRBV7-8 to TRBJ2-5; TRBD2 matches at 10 bases. The CDR3 runs to 14 residues. J lost 4 bases, V lost 5 bases, and 4 bases had no gene match. CDR1 is SGHVS, CDR2 FQNEAQ, per germline. Full variable domain (remainder filled in from reference TRBV7-8 and TRBJ2-5): GAGVSQSPRYKVAKRGQDVALRCDPISGHVSLFWYQQALGQGPEFLTYFQNEAQLDKSGLPSDRFFAERPEGSVSTLKIQRTQQEDSAVYLCASSTSGGAETQYFGPGTRLLVL.

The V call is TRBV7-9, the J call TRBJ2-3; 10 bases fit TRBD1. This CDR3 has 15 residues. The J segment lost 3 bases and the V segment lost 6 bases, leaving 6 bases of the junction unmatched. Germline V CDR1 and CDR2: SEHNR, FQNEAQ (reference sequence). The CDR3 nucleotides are TGTGCCAGCAGAGGGGACAGGGGTCGGACAGATACGCAGTATTTT. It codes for CASRGDRGRTDTQYF.

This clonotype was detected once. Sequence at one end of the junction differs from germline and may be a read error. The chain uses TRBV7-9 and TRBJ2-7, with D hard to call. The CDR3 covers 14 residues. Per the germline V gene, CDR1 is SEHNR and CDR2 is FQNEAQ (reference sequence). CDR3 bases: TGTGCTAGCAGCTTAGAACAGCCTACCTACGAGCAGTACTTC. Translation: CASSLEQPTYEQYF.

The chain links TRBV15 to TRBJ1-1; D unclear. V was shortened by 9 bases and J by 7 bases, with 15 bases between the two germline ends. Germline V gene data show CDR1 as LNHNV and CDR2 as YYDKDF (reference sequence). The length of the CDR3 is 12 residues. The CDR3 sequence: CATAWGFGEAFF. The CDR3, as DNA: TGTGCCACGGCCTGGGGTTTTGGTGAAGCTTTCTTT.

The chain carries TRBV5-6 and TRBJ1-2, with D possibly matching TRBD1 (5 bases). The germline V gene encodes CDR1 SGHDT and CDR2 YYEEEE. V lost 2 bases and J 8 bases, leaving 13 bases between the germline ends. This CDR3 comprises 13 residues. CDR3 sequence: CASSLQAGEGYTF. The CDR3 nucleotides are TGTGCCAGCAGCTTACAGGCTGGGGAGGGCTACACCTTC.

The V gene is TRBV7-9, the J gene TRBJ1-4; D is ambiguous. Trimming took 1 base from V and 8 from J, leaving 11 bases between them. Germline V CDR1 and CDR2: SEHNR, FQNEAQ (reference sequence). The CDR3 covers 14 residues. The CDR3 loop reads CASSLDLVYEKLFF. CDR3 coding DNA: TGTGCCAGCAGCTTAGATCTAGTATACGAAAAACTGTTTTTT. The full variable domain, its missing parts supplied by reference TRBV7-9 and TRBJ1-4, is DTGVSQNPRHKITKRGQNVTFRCDPISEHNRLYWYRQTLGQGPEFLTYFQNEAQLEKSRLLSDRFSAERPKGSFSTLEIQRTEQGDSAMYLCASSLDLVYEKLFFGSGTQLSVL.